These 25 T cell receptor beta chains came from one sample sequenced in a study of T cell responses to AZD1222 COVID-19 vaccine. Some clones are missing from TCRdb's copy, which holds only in-frame ones; the method was immunoSEQ multiplex PCR. The sample lists some 100,000 clones, over 80% occurring once. Sequencing was performed on peripheral blood, taken on day 0 of AZD1222 vaccination. The receptors here all came from an adult in good health.

The chain couples TRBV19 to TRBJ2-3; D is uncertain. This CDR3 region has 13 residues. CDR1 LNHDA and CDR2 SQIVND come from the germline V gene (reference sequence). The ends were cut back, 5 bases at V and 1 base at J, with 7 bases in the middle. CDR3 in DNA: TGTGCCAGTAGTCCGAGGCGCACAGATACGCAGTATTTT. It encodes CASSPRRTDTQYF.

This chain joins TRBV4-3 and TRBJ2-1, with 8 bases aligning to TRBD2. V was clipped by 1 base and J by 3 bases; unmatched bases: 2. This CDR3 is built from 15 residues. Germline V lookup: CDR1 LGHNA, CDR2 YSLEER. This CDR3 is CASSQVLADYNEQFF. DNA for the CDR3: TGCGCCAGCAGCCAAGTACTAGCGGACTACAATGAGCAGTTCTTC.

The gene calls are TRBV19 and TRBJ1-1, with 7 bases that match TRBD1. Germline V gene data show CDR1 as LNHDA and CDR2 as SQIVND (reference sequence). This CDR3 spans 13 amino acids. The ends lost 6 bases at V and 2 bases at J; junction bases unmatched: 3. The CDR3 protein is CASRRQGNTEAFF. The CDR3 region has the DNA TGTGCCAGTAGGCGACAGGGAAACACTGAAGCTTTCTTT.

V gene TRBV30 combines with J gene TRBJ1-3, with D perhaps TRBD1 (6 bases). Deletions cut 7 bases from V and 0 bases from J, with 16 bases between. From germline, CDR1 is GTSNPN and CDR2 SVGIG (reference sequence). The CDR3 consists of 15 residues. In DNA form, the CDR3 reads TGTGCCTCACACAGGGATCCTGGCTCTGGAAACACCATATATTTT. This translates into CASHRDPGSGNTIYF.

This clone has just a few counts. The chain's CDR3 is CASSQDPARPQHF. In DNA form, the CDR3 reads TGTGCCAGCAGCCAAGATCCTGCTCGGCCCCAGCATTTT. This chain joins TRBV3-1 (or the pseudogene TRBV3-2) and TRBJ1-5; D gene ambiguous. The CDR3 sequence is 13 residues long. CDR1 and CDR2 from the germline V gene are LGHDT and YNNKEL (reference sequence). Trimming cost V 0 bases and J 9 bases, with 9 bases left between them.

V gene TRBV6-1 combines with J gene TRBJ2-7; D possibly corresponds to TRBD2 (5 bases). Trimming took off 1 base at V and 2 bases at J, with 12 bases between the two ends. Germline assignment: CDR1 MNHNS and CDR2 SASEGT. This CDR3 region has 15 residues. Here the CDR3 DNA reads TGTGCCAGCAGTGAAGGTTGGCTAGCTCCCTACGAGCAGTACTTC. The encoded protein is CASSEGWLAPYEQYF.

CDR3 loop: CASSGSSRATDTQYF. The DNA for the CDR3 is TGTGCCAGCAGCGGATCGAGTCGGGCCACAGATACGCAGTATTTT. The J gene is TRBJ2-3, the V gene TRBV5-8; D unclear. Germline-derived CDR1 and CDR2 are SGHTS and YDEGEE. The germline V and J ends were trimmed by 4 bases and 2 bases, with 14 bases remaining between them. This CDR3 contains 15 residues.

This clone came up once. The CDR3 spells CASSMPGGEEKLFF. For the CDR3, the DNA is TGTGCCAGCAGTATGCCGGGGGGCGAGGAAAAACTGTTTTTT. The genes are TRBV6-5 and TRBJ1-4; a weak D match, TRBD1 (6 bases). Trimming took off 5 bases at V and 8 bases at J, with 15 bases between the two ends. Germline V gene data show CDR1 as MNHEY and CDR2 as SVGAGI. CDR3 size: 14 residues.

The chain links TRBV5-4 to TRBJ1-1; weak D call: TRBD1 (5 bases). The CDR3 covers 14 residues. Germline loops: CDR1 SGHNT, CDR2 YYREEE (reference sequence). Between the trimmed V and J ends, which lost 4 bases and 6 bases, there was a span of 16 bases. This chain's CDR3 is CASSPRAGVSEAFF. DNA for the CDR3: TGTGCCAGCAGCCCACGAGCGGGGGTCTCTGAAGCTTTCTTT.

The chain uses TRBV5-4 and TRBJ2-5; 7 nucleotides match TRBD2. The CDR3 covers 14 residues. Germline loops: CDR1 SGHNT, CDR2 YYREEE (reference sequence). With V trimmed by 4 bases and J by 5 bases, 8 bases remained unmatched. In DNA form, the CDR3 reads TGTGCCAGCAGCGCCTCGGCCGGGAGGGAGACCCAGTACTTC. This gives the protein CASSASAGRETQYF.

This clone appeared a few times. This chain connects TRBV28 to TRBJ1-5, with D hard to call. The CDR3 runs to 13 residues. Germline V gives CDR1 MDHEN, CDR2 SYDVKM. Between the trimmed V and J ends, which lost 6 bases and 1 base, there was a span of 7 bases. CDR3 in DNA: TGTGCCAGCAGGAGGGAAAGCAATCAGCCCCAGCATTTT. This encodes CASRRESNQPQHF.

The CDR3 DNA sequence: TGTGCCAGCCTCAGGGGCGGGGAGCTGTTTTTT. It translates to CASLRGGELFF. This rearrangement joins TRBV5-5 to TRBJ2-2, with D perhaps TRBD1 (6 bases). Trimming removed 7 bases from V and 7 bases from J, with 8 bases in between. Germline loops: CDR1 SGHKS, CDR2 YYEKEE (reference sequence). The CDR3 covers 11 residues.

This chain joins TRBV4-3 and TRBJ1-2; a possible D gene is TRBD1 (5 bases). This CDR3 has 18 residues. Germline lookup yields CDR1 LGHNA and CDR2 YSLEER. V was shortened by 4 bases and J by 4 bases, with 25 bases between the two germline ends. The CDR3 sequence is CASSLTLEGSTPFYGYTF. The CDR3 coding sequence is TGCGCCAGCAGCCTGACGTTAGAGGGGTCAACCCCCTTCTATGGCTACACCTTC.

This chain joins TRBV7-6 and TRBJ2-5; 13 bases agree with TRBD2. Trimming removed 4 bases from V and 5 bases from J; junction bases left unmatched: 4. CDR3 length equals 15 residues. The germline gives CDR1 SGHVS, CDR2 FNYEAQ. CDR3: CASSSTSGGAETQYF. The DNA of the CDR3 is TGTGCCAGCAGCTCCACTAGCGGGGGGGCGGAGACCCAGTACTTC.

The J gene is TRBJ1-2, the V gene TRBV18; D is unclear. With 3 bases removed from V and 0 bases from J, the gap between germline ends came to 11 bases. Germline CDR1 is KGHSH and CDR2 is LQKENI. The CDR3 totals 15 residues. The CDR3 DNA is TGTGCCAGCTCACCCACCGAGGACCCTAACTATGGCTACACCTTC. Encoded protein: CASSPTEDPNYGYTF.

This CDR3 is CASSQSGGTRPYGYTF. The DNA for the CDR3 is TGCGCCAGCAGTCAATCGGGCGGGACAAGGCCGTATGGCTACACCTTC. The V call is TRBV23-1, the J call TRBJ1-2; weak D call: TRBD1 (6 bases). TRBV23-1 is labeled an ORF, and its function is uncertain. The CDR3 length is 16 residues. V dropped 0 bases and J dropped 5 bases, with 16 bases sitting between them.

This chain connects TRBV2 to TRBJ1-1; possibly TRBD1 for D (5 bases). Trimming left V 6 bases short and J 7 bases short, with 15 bases between. The CDR3 runs to 13 residues. Germline V gives CDR1 SNHLY, CDR2 FYNNEI. CDR3 loop: CASRAGTDVEAFF. DNA of the CDR3: TGTGCCAGCAGAGCCGGGACTGACGTTGAAGCTTTCTTT.

The J gene is TRBJ2-1, the V gene TRBV18; perhaps TRBD2 as D (6 bases). CDR3 size: 13 residues. V lost 3 bases and J 8 bases, leaving 11 bases between the germline ends. CDR1 and CDR2 from the germline V gene are KGHSH and LQKENI. In DNA form, the CDR3 reads TGTGCCAGCTCACCGGGGGAGGTGGATGAGCAGTTCTTC. Encoded protein: CASSPGEVDEQFF. The variable domain in full, with the rest retrieved from reference TRBV18 and TRBJ2-1, is NAGVMQNPRHLVRRRGQEARLRCSPMKGHSHVYWYRQLPEEGLKFMVYLQKENIIDESGMPKERFSAEFPKEGPSILRIQQVVRGDSAAYFCASSPGEVDEQFFGPGTRLTVL.

V usage is TRBV18 and J usage is TRBJ2-5; no clear D. The CDR3 spans 12 residues. V was cut by 2 bases and J by 5 bases, with 6 bases left in between. Germline values: CDR1 KGHSH, CDR2 LQKENI. CDR3 bases: TGTGCCAGCTCACCAGGGTTTGAGACCCAGTACTTC. It specifies CASSPGFETQYF.

This sequence joins TRBV7-6 and TRBJ2-7; TRBD1 agrees at 10 bases. The trim removed 3 bases at V and 5 bases at J, leaving 22 bases unmatched. The CDR3 is 20 amino acids. Germline CDR1 reads SGHVS; CDR2 reads FNYEAQ. The CDR3 region is CASSFQPKTGGIGRGHEQYF. CDR3 nucleotide sequence: TGTGCCAGCAGCTTCCAACCGAAGACAGGGGGCATCGGCCGGGGACACGAGCAGTACTTC.

V is TRBV11-2 and J is TRBJ1-4; D is possibly TRBD1 (5 bases). V lost 3 bases, J lost 4 bases, and 12 bases lay in between. Germline assignment: CDR1 SGHAT and CDR2 FQNNGV. This CDR3 has 15 amino acids. CDR3 loop: CASSLNRDGNEKLFF. The CDR3, as DNA: TGTGCCAGCAGCTTGAACCGGGACGGTAATGAAAAACTGTTTTTT. The full variable domain, in which reference TRBV11-2 and TRBJ1-4 provide the parts outside the CDR3, is EAGVAQSPRYKIIEKRQSVAFWCNPISGHATLYWYQQILGQGPKLLIQFQNNGVVDDSQLPKDRFSAERLKGVDSTLKIQPAKLEDSAVYLCASSLNRDGNEKLFFGSGTQLSVL.

The chain combines TRBV3-1 (or the pseudogene TRBV3-2) with TRBJ1-6, with D maybe TRBD1 (6 bases). The CDR3 covers 15 residues. V lost 1 base, J lost 6 bases, and 10 bases lay in between. CDR1 and CDR2 from the germline V gene are LGHDT and YNNKEL (reference sequence). The CDR3, as DNA: TGTGCCAGCAGCCAAGGGTGGGGGGCTAATTCACCCCTCCACTTT. This gives the protein CASSQGWGANSPLHF.

The V and J genes are TRBV4-2 and TRBJ2-1; TRBD2 is a possible D gene (5 bases). V was trimmed by 3 bases and J by 6 bases, leaving 18 bases between them. Per germline, CDR1 LGHNA and CDR2 YNFKEQ. The CDR3 has 16 amino acids. The CDR3 region is CASSHVRATDINEQFF. The DNA of the CDR3 is TGTGCCAGCAGCCACGTGAGGGCCACTGACATCAATGAGCAGTTCTTC.

The chain couples TRBV29-1 to TRBJ2-5, with 12 bases fitting TRBD2. Per germline, CDR1 SQVTM and CDR2 ANQGSEA. The CDR3 is 14 amino acids. J gave up 5 bases and V 6 bases, and 7 bases lay outside the gene matches. CDR3 in amino acids: CSVRLAGASETQYF. Here the CDR3 DNA reads TGCAGCGTCAGACTAGCGGGGGCGAGTGAGACCCAGTACTTC.

The V call is TRBV15, the J call TRBJ1-1; D call uncertain. In germline, CDR1 is LNHNV, CDR2 YYDKDF (reference sequence). V lost 5 bases, J lost 4 bases, and 14 bases lay in between. The length of the CDR3 is 14 residues. The CDR3 region has the DNA TGTGCCACCAGCGGTAGGTCTCTCTTCACTGAAGCTTTCTTT. Residues: CATSGRSLFTEAFF.